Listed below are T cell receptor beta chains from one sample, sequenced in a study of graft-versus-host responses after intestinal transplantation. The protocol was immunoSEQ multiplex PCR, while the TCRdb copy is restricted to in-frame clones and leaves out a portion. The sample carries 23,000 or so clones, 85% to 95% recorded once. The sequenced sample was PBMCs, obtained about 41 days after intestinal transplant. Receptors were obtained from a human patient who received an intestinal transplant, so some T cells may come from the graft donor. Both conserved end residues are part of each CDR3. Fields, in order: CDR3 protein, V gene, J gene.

CDR3: CASSLLPTGPYYSNQPQHF; V: TRBV28; J: TRBJ1-5
CDR3: CASRREGGLNEKLFF; V: TRBV10-1; J: TRBJ1-4
CDR3: CASSWGWSSTRQETQYF; V: TRBV5-5; J: TRBJ2-5
CDR3: CASSPDLSTDTQYF; V: TRBV5-1; J: TRBJ2-3
CDR3: CASSPWTSGTDTQYF; V: TRBV18; J: TRBJ2-3
CDR3: CASSSNDHAFF; V: TRBV7-9; J: TRBJ1-1
CDR3: CSVEGLAGGPLSYEQYF; V: TRBV29-1; J: TRBJ2-7
CDR3: CASSERTRWAPLNTDTQYF; V: TRBV2; J: TRBJ2-3
CDR3: CASSLLGGYTF; V: TRBV9; J: TRBJ1-2
CDR3: CASSHQFAPTYEQYF; V: TRBV14; J: TRBJ2-7
CDR3: CASSSGLDTTDTQYF; V: TRBV5-1; J: TRBJ2-3
CDR3: CASSDYYNEQFF; V: TRBV10-2; J: TRBJ2-1
CDR3: CASSVGGGTGELFF; V: TRBV9; J: TRBJ2-2
CDR3: CASSPRDREDSPLHF; V: TRBV28; J: TRBJ1-6
CDR3: CASSNPETSVNYEQYF; V: TRBV7-3; J: TRBJ2-7
CDR3: CASSVDLAGTYEQYF; V: TRBV9; J: TRBJ2-7
CDR3: CASRPAGIDNEQFF; V: TRBV18; J: TRBJ2-1
CDR3: CASSPLLAGAILEQYF; V: TRBV27; J: TRBJ2-7
CDR3: CASSPSGGYTDTQYF; V: TRBV18; J: TRBJ2-3
CDR3: CASSVGLAEYNEQFF; V: TRBV9; J: TRBJ2-1
CDR3: CASSVSGETQYF; V: TRBV6-1; J: TRBJ2-5
CDR3: CASRPAGAEDEQFF; V: TRBV10-2; J: TRBJ2-1
CDR3: CASSLLNEQFF; V: TRBV27; J: TRBJ2-1
CDR3: CASETSGCPNEQFF; V: TRBV19; J: TRBJ2-1
CDR3: CASSLARREYNTDTQYF; V: TRBV7-8; J: TRBJ2-3
CDR3: CASSLLTGTGNEQYF; V: TRBV6-5; J: TRBJ2-7